This record concerns one TCR beta chain sequence. The CDR3 loop spans 15 amino acids. Per the germline V gene, CDR1 is SEHNR and CDR2 is FQNEAQ (reference sequence). V was shortened by 5 bases and J by 7 bases, with 21 bases between the two germline ends. This entry belongs to a study of OX40 agonist ivuxolimab in advanced cancers. This table comes from immunoSEQ multiplex PCR, and its TCRdb copy is limited to in-frame clones, with some not included. The top ten hold 6.9% of the sample, which has under 95,000 clones, roughly 83% seen once. This chain connects TRBV7-9 to TRBJ2-7, with a tentative D call TRBD1 (6 bases). The sample was CD4+ or CD8+ T cells sorted from blood, taken in a trial of the OX40 agonist ivuxolimab. This sequence originates from an adult with an advanced solid tumor such as melanoma, head and neck, liver or kidney cancer. The CDR3 protein is CASSPYSSRGEEQYF. In nucleotides, the CDR3 is TGTGCCAGCAGCCCCTACTCCTCCAGGGGAGAGGAGCAGTACTTC.